A single sample is the source of the 14 T cell receptor beta chains below, sequenced in a study of radiotherapy plus CTLA-4 blockade in lung cancer. This table comes from immunoSEQ multiplex PCR, and its TCRdb copy is limited to in-frame clones, with some not included. This table holds roughly 66,000 clones, about 85% found once. The specimen was peripheral blood, collected from a patient treated with radiotherapy plus ipilimumab. The source is a human donor with non-small cell lung cancer who had a partial response to radiotherapy plus ipilimumab.

V usage is TRBV2 and J usage is TRBJ1-5; D call uncertain. CDR1 is SNHLY, CDR2 FYNNEI, per germline. V dropped 7 bases and J dropped 1 base, with 11 bases sitting between them. The CDR3 runs 14 residues. CDR3 sequence reads: CASNRFGSNQPQHF. As DNA, the CDR3 is TGTGCCAGCAATCGCTTCGGGAGCAATCAGCCCCAGCATTTT.

For the CDR3, the DNA is TGTGCCAGCAGCTCTCTGGGGGGAAACCCCTACGAGCAGTACTTC. The encoded protein is CASSSLGGNPYEQYF. J is TRBJ2-7 and V is TRBV5-6, with D perhaps TRBD2 (6 bases). Germline CDR1 and CDR2: SGHDT and YYEEEE. V lost 3 bases and J 2 bases, leaving 15 bases between the germline ends. The CDR3 is 15 residues long.

This clone was detected only a few times. This chain uses TRBV7-6 with TRBJ2-7; possible D gene TRBD1, 6 bases. Trimming cost V 1 base and J 2 bases, with 12 bases left between them. The length of the CDR3 is 15 residues. Germline-derived CDR1 and CDR2 are SGHVS and FNYEAQ. The CDR3: CASSLVVDSAYEQYF. Written as DNA, the CDR3 is TGTGCCAGCAGCTTAGTTGTGGACAGTGCCTACGAGCAGTACTTC.

This chain uses TRBV7-2 with TRBJ2-5; TRBD1 might be the D (6 bases). The CDR3 spans 14 residues. Germline CDR1 is SGHTA and CDR2 is FQGNSA. V lost 5 bases to trimming and J lost 1 base, with 11 bases between them. CDR3 region: CASSPWTAQETQYF. The CDR3 DNA is TGTGCCAGCAGCCCCTGGACAGCCCAAGAGACCCAGTACTTC.

The chain is built from TRBV5-5 and TRBJ2-3, with 12 bases that match TRBD2. Germline lookup yields CDR1 SGHKS and CDR2 YYEKEE (reference sequence). The CDR3 contains 16 residues. The J segment lost 6 bases and the V segment lost 4 bases, leaving 9 bases of the junction unmatched. The CDR3, as DNA: TGTGCCAGCAGCCCCGGACTAGCGGGGACTGGGGATACGCAGTATTTT. It is translated as CASSPGLAGTGDTQYF. The whole variable domain, filled in from reference TRBV5-5 and TRBJ2-3, reads DAGVTQSPTHLIKTRGQQVTLRCSPISGHKSVSWYQQVLGQGPQFIFQYYEKEERGRGNFPDRFSARQFPNYSSELNVNALLLGDSALYLCASSPGLAGTGDTQYFGPGTRLTVL.

The V and J genes are TRBV30 and TRBJ2-7; 8 bases align to TRBD1. The ends lost 3 bases at V and 4 bases at J; junction bases unmatched: 8. CDR1 GTSNPN and CDR2 SVGIG come from the germline V gene (reference sequence). The CDR3 length is 14 residues. The CDR3 bases are TGTGCCTGGAGCGGTACCACAGGGGGATACGAGCAGTACTTC. This translates into CAWSGTTGGYEQYF.

This clone was observed a single time. The chain joins TRBV5-1 to TRBJ2-1; the match to TRBD2 covers 10 bases. The V gene end was trimmed by 2 bases and the J gene end by 10 bases; junction bases not matched to a gene: 9. The CDR3 contains 15 residues. Germline CDR1 reads SGHRS; CDR2 reads YFSETQ. In nucleotides, the CDR3 is TGCGCCAGCAGCTTATTTACTAGCGGGACGCGGGAGCAGTTCTTC. Protein: CASSLFTSGTREQFF.

The rearrangement links TRBV19 to TRBJ1-5, with D possibly being TRBD1 (6 bases). The CDR3 runs to 15 residues. Per the germline V gene, CDR1 is LNHDA and CDR2 is SQIVND (reference sequence). With 5 bases removed from V and 1 base from J, the gap between germline ends came to 12 bases. The CDR3 loop reads CASSGTPASNQPQHF. CDR3 nucleotides: TGTGCCAGTAGTGGGACACCGGCGAGCAATCAGCCCCAGCATTTT.

The chain is built from TRBV6-5 and TRBJ1-1; D is uncertain. Trimming took off 4 bases at V and 4 bases at J, with 19 bases between the two ends. Germline CDR1 is MNHEY and CDR2 is SVGAGI. The length of the CDR3 is 16 residues. The CDR3 spells CASSSLQLSPTTEAFF. CDR3 coding DNA: TGTGCCAGCAGTTCCTTACAGCTATCCCCGACCACTGAAGCTTTCTTT.

This clone was found once. This chain connects TRBV7-7 to TRBJ2-5, with TRBD2 matching over 10 bases. The CDR3 runs 17 residues. V was clipped by 1 base and J by 5 bases; unmatched bases: 10. CDR1 and CDR2 from the germline V gene are SSHAT and FNYEAQ (reference sequence). This CDR3 is CASSLGASGGGGETQYF. The CDR3, as DNA: TGTGCCAGCAGCTTAGGGGCTAGCGGGGGAGGTGGGGAGACCCAGTACTTC.

This chain connects TRBV18 to TRBJ2-7; possible D gene TRBD2, 5 bases. Trimming took 4 bases from V and 6 from J, leaving 10 bases between them. The length of the CDR3 is 12 residues. Per germline, CDR1 KGHSH and CDR2 LQKENI. The CDR3 loop is CASSQTRGEQYF. As DNA, the CDR3 is TGTGCCAGCTCACAAACCCGGGGCGAGCAGTACTTC.

V and J are TRBV28 and TRBJ2-7; 8 nucleotides agree with TRBD1. The CDR3 is 15 amino acids. V lost 5 bases and J lost 5; bases outside the gene matches: 11. CDR1 is MDHEN and CDR2 is SYDVKM in the germline V gene. CDR3 DNA sequence: TGTGCCAGCAGTCCCCCCCGACAGGGGATTCACGAGCAGTACTTC. Its translation is CASSPPRQGIHEQYF.

The chain recombines TRBV5-1 with TRBJ2-5, with 9 nucleotides matching TRBD1. J lost 5 bases, V lost 6 bases, and 8 bases had no gene match. The CDR3 spans 14 residues. Germline lookup yields CDR1 SGHRS and CDR2 YFSETQ. CDR3 sequence: CASNPGQGVETQYF. The CDR3 DNA sequence: TGCGCCAGCAACCCGGGACAGGGCGTTGAGACCCAGTACTTC.

This chain uses TRBV13 with TRBJ2-2; possible D gene TRBD2, 6 bases. Germline values: CDR1 PRHDT, CDR2 FYEKMQ (reference sequence). The CDR3 is made up of 16 amino acids. V lost 1 base, J lost 4 bases, and 13 bases lay in between. CDR3 region: CASSLVQRAGTGELFF. CDR3 coding DNA: TGTGCCAGCAGCTTAGTCCAGCGGGCGGGCACCGGGGAGCTGTTTTTT.